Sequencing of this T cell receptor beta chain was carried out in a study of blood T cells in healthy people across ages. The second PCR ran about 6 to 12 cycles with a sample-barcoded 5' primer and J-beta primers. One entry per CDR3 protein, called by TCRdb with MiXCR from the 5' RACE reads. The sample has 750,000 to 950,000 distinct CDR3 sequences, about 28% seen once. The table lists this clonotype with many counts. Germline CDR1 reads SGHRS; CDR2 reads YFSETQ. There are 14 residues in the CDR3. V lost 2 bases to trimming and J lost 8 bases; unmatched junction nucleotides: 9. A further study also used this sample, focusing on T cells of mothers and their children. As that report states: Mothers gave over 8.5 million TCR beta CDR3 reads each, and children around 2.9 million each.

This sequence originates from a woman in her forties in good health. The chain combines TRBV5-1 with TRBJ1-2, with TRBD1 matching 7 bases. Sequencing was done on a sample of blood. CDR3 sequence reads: CASSFPNRGEGYTF. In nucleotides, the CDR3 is TGCGCCAGCAGCTTTCCCAACAGGGGCGAGGGCTACACCTTC.